One and the same sample provided the 27 T cell receptor beta chains below, sequenced in a study of early T cells in non-severe SARS-CoV-2 infection. From the 5' RACE reads, TCRdb called clonotypes with MiXCR, one entry per CDR3 protein. Here the sample spans some 77,000 distinct CDR3 sequences, 4.5% to 6% being singletons. The sequencing here drew on whole blood, taken at baseline. The receptors stem from an adult who was a healthcare worker with PCR-confirmed SARS-CoV-2 infection or an uninfected control (not recorded which).

This clonotype was observed at least ten times. The chain has TRBV18 and TRBJ1-4; no clear D gene. V was cut by 3 bases and J by 6 bases, with 11 bases left in between. The CDR3 totals 14 residues. Germline V gene lookup returns CDR1 KGHSH and CDR2 LQKENI. The CDR3 loop reads CASSPAGEYEKLFF. DNA for the CDR3: TGTGCCAGCTCACCGGCGGGAGAATATGAAAAACTGTTTTTT.

This clonotype turned up a few times. This chain uses TRBV27 with TRBJ2-4; D perhaps matches TRBD1 (5 bases). CDR1 is MNHEY and CDR2 is SMNVEV in the germline V gene (reference sequence). V was shortened by 4 bases and J by 8 bases, with 12 bases between the two germline ends. The CDR3 loop spans 13 amino acids. The CDR3 reads CASSYGRADIQYF. CDR3 coding DNA: TGTGCCAGCAGTTATGGCAGGGCAGACATTCAGTACTTC.

The rearrangement joins TRBV5-1 to TRBJ2-1; TRBD2 might be the D (5 bases). In germline, CDR1 is SGHRS, CDR2 YFSETQ. Trimming removed 4 bases at V and 8 bases at J, with 22 bases between. There are 16 residues in the CDR3. CDR3 in amino acids: CASSGVTRDFLDEQFF. The DNA for the CDR3 is TGCGCCAGCAGCGGGGTGACTCGGGATTTCCTTGATGAGCAGTTCTTC.

This clonotype was recorded at least ten times. The chain has TRBV20-1 and TRBJ2-7; 10 bases line up with TRBD1. Per germline, CDR1 DFQATT and CDR2 SNEGSKA (reference sequence). This CDR3 has 13 amino acids. The J segment lost 6 bases and the V segment lost 6 bases, leaving 8 bases of the junction unmatched. CDR3 in amino acids: CSAPGQGLIEQYF. CDR3 coding DNA: TGCAGTGCCCCGGGACAGGGGTTAATCGAGCAGTACTTC.

This clonotype occurred a few times. The J gene is TRBJ1-6, the V gene TRBV11-2; possible D gene TRBD1, 6 bases. Looked up from germline, CDR1 is SGHAT and CDR2 is FQNNGV. The CDR3 covers 15 residues. V was trimmed by 4 bases and J by 5 bases, leaving 12 bases between them. CDR3 sequence (DNA): TGTGCCAGCAGCTACTCGGGGACAAATAATTCACCCCTCCACTTT. This translates into CASSYSGTNNSPLHF.

This clonotype was seen repeatedly, ten times or more. The CDR3: CSARLGGEAKNIQYF. In DNA, the CDR3 is TGCAGTGCTCGCCTCGGCGGGGAAGCCAAAAACATTCAGTACTTC. The chain uses TRBV20-1 and TRBJ2-4; possibly TRBD2 for D (6 bases). CDR1 and CDR2 from the germline V gene are DFQATT and SNEGSKA (reference sequence). Trimming took off 5 bases at V and 0 bases at J, with 14 bases between the two ends. This CDR3 region has 15 residues.

This clonotype was seen more than once but under ten times. The rearrangement joins TRBV19 to TRBJ1-5, with D unclear. From germline, CDR1 is LNHDA and CDR2 SQIVND (reference sequence). Trimming removed 1 base at V and 3 bases at J, with 10 bases between. The CDR3 has 15 amino acids. The CDR3 loop reads CASSIVQTNNQPQHF. The DNA of the CDR3 is TGTGCCAGTAGTATAGTACAGACTAACAATCAGCCCCAGCATTTT.

The chain employs TRBV7-8 and TRBJ1-4; maybe TRBD1 (5 bases). Germline lookup yields CDR1 SGHVS and CDR2 FQNEAQ. Trimming cost V 6 bases and J 6 bases, with 20 bases left between them. CDR3 length: 16 amino acids. For the CDR3, the DNA is TGTGCCAGCAGACCGACAGTTGGCCCGGGAGATGAAAAACTGTTTTTT. It translates to CASRPTVGPGDEKLFF. Together with reference TRBV7-8 and TRBJ1-4, the CDR3 gives the full variable domain: GAGVSQSPRYKVAKRGQDVALRCDPISGHVSLFWYQQALGQGPEFLTYFQNEAQLDKSGLPSDRFFAERPEGSVSTLKIQRTQQEDSAVYLCASRPTVGPGDEKLFFGSGTQLSVL.

This clonotype was observed many times. The chain combines TRBV2 with TRBJ2-1; D is unresolved. Germline V gene sequence: CDR1 SNHLY, CDR2 FYNNEI. Trimming pared 4 bases from V and 9 bases from J, leaving 13 bases between. This CDR3 region has 13 residues. The DNA for the CDR3 is TGTGCCAGCAGTGGTACGCGGCAGGCTGAGCAGTTCTTC. It encodes CASSGTRQAEQFF.

This clonotype was recorded at least ten times. This chain's CDR3 is CASSLGDEQYF. CDR3 in DNA: TGTGCCAGCAGTCTTGGCGACGAGCAGTACTTC. This chain links TRBV25-1 with TRBJ2-7, with no clear D. Germline values: CDR1 MGHDK, CDR2 SYGVNS. This CDR3 region has 11 residues. V gave up 5 bases and J gave up 5 bases, with 7 bases separating them.

This clonotype showed up many times. The V and J genes are TRBV29-1 and TRBJ1-5; possible D gene TRBD1, 6 bases. Germline CDR1 and CDR2: SQVTM and ANQGSEA. The germline V and J ends were trimmed by 4 bases and 7 bases, with 11 bases remaining between them. The CDR3 extends over 12 amino acids. In DNA form, the CDR3 reads TGCAGCGTTGGGGGCGGGGGCCAGCCCCAGCATTTT. As protein: CSVGGGGQPQHF.

This clonotype was counted only a few times. The rearrangement uses TRBV30 and TRBJ2-1; a weak D match, TRBD2 (6 bases). V lost 5 bases and J lost 2, with 13 bases in between. Germline CDR1 is GTSNPN and CDR2 is SVGIG (reference sequence). The CDR3 runs 14 residues. CDR3 region: CAWALGGPYNEQFF. In DNA, the CDR3 is TGTGCCTGGGCCCTTGGAGGGCCCTACAATGAGCAGTTCTTC.

This clonotype was observed at least ten times. V gene TRBV7-2 combines with J gene TRBJ2-5, with D tentatively TRBD1 (6 bases). Trimming removed 5 bases from V and 1 base from J, with 8 bases in between. CDR1 and CDR2 from the germline V gene are SGHTA and FQGNSA. This CDR3 region has 13 residues. This CDR3 is CASSRDIQETQYF. The CDR3 DNA reads as TGTGCCAGCAGCCGGGACATCCAAGAGACCCAGTACTTC.

This clonotype was seen many times. V gene TRBV24-1 combines with J gene TRBJ2-3, with a possible D match to TRBD1 (7 bases). V dropped 12 bases and J dropped 6 bases, with 15 bases sitting between them. CDR1 and CDR2 (germline): KGHDR, SFDVKD. This CDR3 is built from 12 residues. This CDR3 reads CASSRGEDTQYF. CDR3 bases: TGTGCCTCCTCCAGGGGGGAGGATACGCAGTATTTT.

In its sample, this clonotype was seen a few times. This sequence joins TRBV18 and TRBJ1-4; TRBD1 agrees at 8 bases. The J segment lost 8 bases and the V segment lost 3 bases, leaving 2 bases of the junction unmatched. The CDR3 is made up of 13 amino acids. Per the germline V gene, CDR1 is KGHSH and CDR2 is LQKENI. The CDR3 DNA is TGTGCCAGCTCACCCGGACAGGGCGAAAAACTGTTTTTT. Amino acid sequence: CASSPGQGEKLFF.

This clonotype showed up just a few times. V and J are TRBV29-1 and TRBJ1-6; D is perhaps TRBD1 (5 bases). V lost 5 bases and J lost 7, with 12 bases in between. This CDR3 comprises 13 residues. CDR1 is SQVTM, CDR2 ANQGSEA, per germline. This CDR3 reads CSVRGRTNSPLHF. The CDR3 DNA follows: TGCAGCGTTCGGGGCAGGACGAATTCACCCCTCCACTTT.

The sample holds a few counts of this clonotype. The V call is TRBV11-2, the J call TRBJ2-1; no firm D call. Germline V lookup: CDR1 SGHAT, CDR2 FQNNGV. The CDR3 has 13 residues. Deletions cut 1 base from V and 5 bases from J, with 6 bases between. The CDR3 nucleotides are TGTGCCAGCAGCTTAGCGGTCGACAATGAGCAGTTCTTC. It specifies CASSLAVDNEQFF.

In this sample, this clonotype turned up many times. The chain employs TRBV4-2 and TRBJ2-1; 8 positions agree with TRBD2. This CDR3 spans 15 amino acids. Per the germline V gene, CDR1 is LGHNA and CDR2 is YNFKEQ. The V segment lost 0 bases and the J segment 9 bases; nucleotides outside the gene matches: 7. CDR3 nucleotides: TGTGCCAGCAGCCAAGAGCTGGGACTAGAAACTGAGCAGTTCTTC. Residues: CASSQELGLETEQFF.

Notes on this clonotype: A single base separates this from a much larger clone, so it may be a read error. This chain's CDR3 is CATSVWGAETQYF. CDR3 DNA sequence: TGTGCCACCAGTGTATGGGGAGCGGAGACCCAGTACTTC. The rearrangement uses TRBV24-1 and TRBJ2-5; D may be TRBD2 (5 bases). Germline CDR1 reads KGHDR; CDR2 reads SFDVKD. Trimming stripped 5 bases from V and 5 bases from J, with 11 bases between. This CDR3 region has 13 residues.

This clonotype was observed many times. The chain links TRBV29-1 to TRBJ2-7; TRBD1 matches 7 bases. V lost 3 bases to trimming and J lost 6 bases; unmatched junction nucleotides: 2. The CDR3 runs 11 residues. From germline, CDR1 is SQVTM and CDR2 ANQGSEA. The CDR3 sequence: CSVDNRGEQYF. As DNA, the CDR3 is TGCAGCGTTGATAACAGGGGCGAGCAGTACTTC.

This clonotype has ten or more counts. The rearrangement links TRBV2 to TRBJ2-2, with 8 bases aligning to TRBD2. Germline trimming cut 7 bases from V and 0 bases from J; bases unmatched to any gene: 1. CDR3 length: 14 amino acids. Germline V gene lookup returns CDR1 SNHLY and CDR2 FYNNEI. The CDR3 region has the DNA TGTGCCAGCAAGGGACTAGCGAACACCGGGGAGCTGTTTTTT. Amino acid sequence: CASKGLANTGELFF.

The sample holds many counts of this clonotype. This sequence joins TRBV20-1 and TRBJ2-7, with D unresolved. Germline V gene sequence: CDR1 DFQATT, CDR2 SNEGSKA (reference sequence). The CDR3 runs 15 residues. The V gene lost 0 bases and the J gene lost 2 bases, with 14 bases spanning the gap. The CDR3: CSARDRTVSAYEQYF. DNA of the CDR3: TGCAGTGCTAGAGATCGAACAGTATCTGCCTACGAGCAGTACTTC.

This clonotype was recorded many times. This chain connects TRBV11-2 to TRBJ2-7, with D possibly being TRBD1 (6 bases). Trimming shortened V by 3 bases and J by 3 bases, and 15 bases separated the two germline ends. The length of the CDR3 is 15 residues. Germline V lookup: CDR1 SGHAT, CDR2 FQNNGV. CDR3 loop: CASSFSQGSHYEQYF. CDR3 nucleotide sequence: TGTGCCAGCAGCTTTTCACAGGGATCACACTACGAGCAGTACTTC.

This clonotype was counted between two and nine times. The genes are TRBV18 and TRBJ1-1; 10 bases are a match to TRBD1. CDR1 and CDR2 (germline): KGHSH, LQKENI. The CDR3 contains 17 residues. Trimming removed 3 bases from V and 0 bases from J; junction bases left unmatched: 7. CDR3 sequence: CASSPRQGAQMNTEAFF. CDR3 coding DNA: TGTGCCAGCTCACCTCGACAGGGGGCACAGATGAACACTGAAGCTTTCTTT.

This clonotype was counted a few times. The chain combines TRBV5-5 with TRBJ1-2; D not resolved. Per the germline V gene, CDR1 is SGHKS and CDR2 is YYEKEE (reference sequence). V lost 0 bases, J lost 2 bases, and 11 bases lay in between. The CDR3 runs to 15 residues. The CDR3 is CASSLAADLNYGYTF. The CDR3 region has the DNA TGTGCCAGCAGCTTGGCGGCAGATCTGAACTATGGCTACACCTTC.

In this sample, this clonotype turned up many times. This sequence joins TRBV27 and TRBJ1-6, with 7 bases fitting TRBD1. Trimming at V came to 7 bases and at J to 7 bases, leaving 7 bases not matched to a gene. The germline CDR1 and CDR2 sequences are MNHEY and SMNVEV (reference sequence). This CDR3 has 14 amino acids. The CDR3 nucleotides read TGTGCCAGCACCCTTAACAGGGGAAATTCACCCCTCCACTTT. This gives the protein CASTLNRGNSPLHF.

This clonotype came up a few times. The gene calls are TRBV20-1 and TRBJ2-7, with TRBD2 matching over 7 bases. The V gene's germline CDR1 is DFQATT and CDR2 SNEGSKA (reference sequence). The J segment lost 5 bases and the V segment lost 0 bases, leaving 10 bases of the junction unmatched. This CDR3 contains 15 residues. CDR3 nucleotides: TGCAGTGCTAGAGATCACGGTAGCGGGCGCGACGAGCAGTACTTC. The encoded protein is CSARDHGSGRDEQYF.